The 28 T cell receptor beta chains presented below share a single source sample, sequenced in a study of blood T cell repertoires in COVID-19. The assay was immunoSEQ multiplex PCR, and TCRdb's table has in-frame clones only and misses some. The sample consists of more than 70,000 clones, just over 85% of them appearing once. Sequencing was done on a sample of peripheral blood. Receptors were obtained from an elderly woman in a cohort sampled during active or convalescent COVID-19.

This chain joins TRBV9 and TRBJ1-2; 7 bases are shared with TRBD1. CDR1 is SGDLS, CDR2 YYNGEE, per germline. The CDR3 is 13 amino acids. Trimming at V came to 4 bases and at J to 8 bases, leaving 8 bases not matched to a gene. Here the CDR3 reads CASSPGQLGGYTF. DNA for the CDR3: TGTGCCAGCAGCCCGGGACAGTTAGGAGGCTACACCTTC.

The chain links TRBV4-2 to TRBJ1-1; TRBD1 might be the D (5 bases). This CDR3 spans 15 amino acids. Trimming left V 0 bases short and J 6 bases short, with 14 bases between. Germline V gene sequence: CDR1 LGHNA, CDR2 YNFKEQ. CDR3 protein: CASSQDFRGGAEAFF. The DNA of the CDR3 is TGTGCCAGCAGCCAAGATTTCAGAGGAGGGGCTGAAGCTTTCTTT.

This chain connects TRBV9 to TRBJ2-3, with D unclear. Germline V gene lookup returns CDR1 SGDLS and CDR2 YYNGEE. The length of the CDR3 is 13 residues. The V and J ends lost 4 bases and 3 bases respectively, with 9 bases between them. The CDR3 reads CASSFSGTDTQYF. The CDR3, as DNA: TGTGCCAGCAGCTTTTCGGGTACAGATACGCAGTATTTT.

The chain uses TRBV18 and TRBJ2-1, with TRBD2 matching 11 bases. With 3 bases clipped from V and 10 bases from J, the junction kept 20 bases outside the gene matches. The CDR3 consists of 19 residues. Germline CDR1 and CDR2: KGHSH and LQKENI. CDR3 sequence reads: CASSPYASLLAGVEKEQFF. DNA of the CDR3: TGTGCCAGCTCACCTTACGCCTCCTTACTAGCGGGAGTAGAAAAAGAGCAGTTCTTC. Drawing the rest from reference TRBV18 and TRBJ2-1, the complete variable domain is NAGVMQNPRHLVRRRGQEARLRCSPMKGHSHVYWYRQLPEEGLKFMVYLQKENIIDESGMPKERFSAEFPKEGPSILRIQQVVRGDSAAYFCASSPYASLLAGVEKEQFFGPGTRLTVL.

This clone was seen a few times. The chain couples TRBV7-6 to TRBJ1-2, with D perhaps matching TRBD1 (5 bases). Germline CDR1 reads SGHVS; CDR2 reads FNYEAQ. With 4 bases removed from V and 2 bases from J, the gap between germline ends came to 14 bases. CDR3 length: 15 residues. The CDR3: CASSSLRAGNYGYTF. The CDR3 coding sequence is TGTGCCAGCAGCTCTCTACGGGCAGGGAACTATGGCTACACCTTC.

This chain connects TRBV5-5 to TRBJ2-7; 7 bases are shared with TRBD1. Trimming removed 3 bases from V and 4 bases from J; junction bases left unmatched: 7. This CDR3 contains 14 residues. The germline CDR1 and CDR2 sequences are SGHKS and YYEKEE (reference sequence). In DNA form, the CDR3 reads TGTGCCAGCAGCTATGTGGGACAGCAATACGAGCAGTACTTC. Translated: CASSYVGQQYEQYF.

The chain couples TRBV24-1 to TRBJ2-5, with TRBD2 matching over 9 bases. This CDR3 contains 14 residues. Per the germline V gene, CDR1 is KGHDR and CDR2 is SFDVKD. V lost 1 base, J lost 5 bases, and 1 base stayed unmatched. CDR3: CATSDFSGSETQYF. CDR3 coding DNA: TGTGCCACCAGTGATTTTAGCGGGAGTGAGACCCAGTACTTC.

The CDR3 loop is CASTLYEQYF. The DNA for the CDR3 is TGTGCCAGCACCCTCTACGAGCAGTACTTC. V is TRBV12-3 or TRBV12-4 and J is TRBJ2-7; D remains unclear. V lost 7 bases to trimming and J lost 3 bases, with 4 bases between them. The length of the CDR3 is 10 residues.

The chain carries TRBV5-1 and TRBJ2-7; TRBD2 agrees at 12 bases. This CDR3 has 16 residues. CDR1 and CDR2 from the germline V gene are SGHRS and YFSETQ. J gave up 1 base and V 4 bases, and 6 bases lay outside the gene matches. Here the CDR3 reads CASSPGTSGSSYEQYF. CDR3 nucleotides: TGCGCCAGCAGCCCCGGGACTAGCGGGTCTTCCTACGAGCAGTACTTC.

The chain joins TRBV5-4 to TRBJ1-2, with TRBD1 identical over 11 bases. Germline lookup yields CDR1 SGHNT and CDR2 YYREEE (reference sequence). The CDR3 is made up of 15 amino acids. Trimming cost V 4 bases and J 7 bases; bases outside gene matches: 9. This CDR3 is CASSQGQGERSGYTF. The CDR3 coding sequence is TGTGCCAGCAGCCAGGGACAGGGGGAACGAAGTGGCTACACCTTC.

This chain connects TRBV10-2 to TRBJ1-1; the match to TRBD1 covers 8 bases. The V gene end was trimmed by 8 bases and the J gene end by 4 bases; junction bases not matched to a gene: 9. The V gene's germline CDR1 is WSHSY and CDR2 SAAADI. This CDR3 has 14 amino acids. CDR3 sequence (DNA): TGCGCCAGCGGGGGCAGGGGGCTTACCACTGAAGCTTTCTTT. Its protein product is CASGGRGLTTEAFF.

This rearrangement joins TRBV29-1 to TRBJ2-3; D might be TRBD2 (6 bases). V lost 8 bases, J lost 1 base, and 16 bases lay in between. The CDR3 is 14 amino acids. Germline loops: CDR1 SQVTM, CDR2 ANQGSEA. The CDR3 loop reads CSSRLGLRTDTQYF. CDR3 coding DNA: TGCAGCTCGCGGCTGGGACTCCGCACAGATACGCAGTATTTT.

The chain joins TRBV10-3 to TRBJ1-5; D is ambiguous. V was shortened by 3 bases and J by 0 bases, with 6 bases between the two germline ends. The CDR3 consists of 14 residues. Germline V CDR1 and CDR2: ENHRY, SYGVKD. Here the CDR3 reads CAISDRNSNQPQHF. DNA for the CDR3: TGTGCCATCAGTGACAGAAATAGCAATCAGCCCCAGCATTTT.

The J gene is TRBJ2-2, the V gene TRBV9, with D possibly being TRBD2 (6 bases). V dropped 3 bases and J dropped 6 bases, with 12 bases sitting between them. Germline CDR1 SGDLS, CDR2 YYNGEE. The CDR3 is 14 residues long. The CDR3 DNA is TGTGCCAGCAGCGCTCGCGGGGCCCCCGGGGAGCTGTTTTTT. Translated, it gives CASSARGAPGELFF.

V gene TRBV19 combines with J gene TRBJ1-1; tentative D call: TRBD1 (5 bases). V lost 4 bases to trimming and J lost 3 bases, with 9 bases between them. Germline-derived CDR1 and CDR2 are LNHDA and SQIVND (reference sequence). CDR3 size: 13 residues. CDR3 amino acids: CASSTRQHTEAFF. CDR3 in DNA: TGTGCCAGTAGTACCAGACAGCACACTGAAGCTTTCTTT.

V and J are TRBV5-6 and TRBJ2-1, with 8 bases that match TRBD1. This CDR3 is 15 amino acids long. Germline V gives CDR1 SGHDT, CDR2 YYEEEE. The junction had 5 bases not matched to a gene; V was cut back by 4 bases and J by 2 bases. The CDR3 nucleotides are TGTGCCAGCAGCCACGGACAGGGAGCCTACAATGAGCAGTTCTTC. Protein: CASSHGQGAYNEQFF.

V and J are TRBV12-3 or TRBV12-4 and TRBJ2-5; D uncertain. This CDR3 spans 12 amino acids. Trimming pared 7 bases from V and 4 bases from J, leaving 10 bases between. The CDR3 is CASTRVSETQYF. The CDR3 DNA reads as TGTGCCAGCACCCGGGTCTCAGAGACCCAGTACTTC.

The count of this clone is one. The chain is built from TRBV2 and TRBJ1-1; D is unresolved. The CDR3 is 14 amino acids. The V end was cut by 0 bases, the J end by 6 bases, with 11 bases between. CDR1 and CDR2 (germline): SNHLY, FYNNEI. CDR3 DNA: TGTGCCAGCAGTGAAGCGTGGCAGGTGGCTGAAGCTTTCTTT. It yields the protein CASSEAWQVAEAFF.

This chain joins TRBV10-3 and TRBJ1-2, with no clear D. The CDR3 has 9 amino acids. Germline CDR1 and CDR2: ENHRY and SYGVKD. The V end was cut by 8 bases, the J end by 8 bases, with 6 bases between. DNA for the CDR3: TGTGCCATCCGGGTCGGCTACACCTTC. As protein: CAIRVGYTF.

This rearrangement joins TRBV4-2 to TRBJ2-2; D possibly corresponds to TRBD1 (5 bases). Germline CDR1 LGHNA, CDR2 YNFKEQ. V gave up 3 bases and J gave up 5 bases, with 13 bases separating them. This CDR3 comprises 15 residues. The CDR3 sequence: CASSQSGLETGELFF. DNA of the CDR3: TGTGCCAGCAGCCAGTCAGGGTTAGAAACCGGGGAGCTGTTTTTT.

This chain uses TRBV28 with TRBJ1-1; weak D call: TRBD1 (5 bases). With 3 bases removed from V and 0 bases from J, the gap between germline ends came to 11 bases. The CDR3 is 15 amino acids. CDR1 and CDR2 (germline): MDHEN, SYDVKM. The CDR3 DNA reads as TGTGCCAGCAGTTTTGGGCAGGGATTGAACACTGAAGCTTTCTTT. This gives the protein CASSFGQGLNTEAFF.

V gene TRBV7-9 combines with J gene TRBJ1-1; D unclear. V lost 5 bases and J 4 bases, leaving 11 bases between the germline ends. From germline, CDR1 is SEHNR and CDR2 FQNEAQ (reference sequence). The CDR3 is 13 amino acids. The CDR3 DNA reads as TGTGCCAGCAGCCAGCTAGAGGCCACTGAAGCTTTCTTT. This codes for CASSQLEATEAFF.

The CDR3 reads CASSLVAGQNTEAFF. Here the CDR3 DNA reads TGCGCCAGCAGCTTGGTGGCGGGCCAGAACACTGAAGCTTTCTTT. The rearrangement joins TRBV5-1 to TRBJ1-1; no reliable D call. The V end was cut by 0 bases, the J end by 1 base, with 10 bases between. This CDR3 has 15 amino acids. From germline, CDR1 is SGHRS and CDR2 YFSETQ.

This rearrangement joins TRBV28 to TRBJ1-2; 9 positions agree with TRBD1. In germline, CDR1 is MDHEN, CDR2 SYDVKM. The ends lost 7 bases at V and 5 bases at J; junction bases unmatched: 8. The CDR3 contains 14 residues. The CDR3: CASNPHGTGYGYTF. In DNA form, the CDR3 reads TGTGCCAGCAATCCACACGGGACAGGGTATGGCTACACCTTC.

The V and J genes are TRBV19 and TRBJ1-5; D possibly corresponds to TRBD1 (6 bases). V was cut by 5 bases and J by 0 bases, with 11 bases left in between. The CDR3 has 15 amino acids. The germline V gene encodes CDR1 LNHDA and CDR2 SQIVND (reference sequence). The CDR3 DNA reads as TGTGCCAGTAGTTACAGGGAGTATAGCAATCAGCCCCAGCATTTT. Encoded protein: CASSYREYSNQPQHF.

The chain has TRBV3-1 (or the pseudogene TRBV3-2) and TRBJ2-1; 7 nucleotides line up with TRBD2. J lost 5 bases, V lost 6 bases, and 10 bases had no gene match. The CDR3 runs 15 residues. Germline CDR1 reads LGHDT; CDR2 reads YNNKEL (reference sequence). Here the CDR3 DNA reads TGTGCCAGCAGTCAGCGGAGCGGGACTAACAATGAGCAGTTCTTC. This codes for CASSQRSGTNNEQFF.

V is TRBV11-3 and J is TRBJ2-6; tentatively, D is TRBD1 (5 bases). This CDR3 has 17 residues. Trimming took off 5 bases at V and 0 bases at J, with 14 bases between the two ends. The germline V gene encodes CDR1 SGHNT and CDR2 YENEEA. The CDR3 DNA reads TGTGCCAGCAGCCAAGGGGAAAGGTACTCTGGGGCCAACGTCCTGACTTTC. Amino acid sequence: CASSQGERYSGANVLTF.

This sequence joins TRBV7-9 and TRBJ2-5; perhaps TRBD2 as D (6 bases). Trimming removed 5 bases from V and 2 bases from J, with 15 bases in between. The CDR3 consists of 15 residues. The germline V gene has CDR1 SEHNR and CDR2 FQNEAQ (reference sequence). As DNA, the CDR3 is TGTGCCAGCAGCCTCCAGACGGGGGAACAAGAGACCCAGTACTTC. This translates into CASSLQTGEQETQYF.